The 6 T cell receptor beta chains given below trace back to one sample, sequenced in a study of OX40 agonist ivuxolimab in advanced cancers. The data were produced by immunoSEQ multiplex PCR, yet TCRdb's version contains in-frame clones alone and is incomplete. The repertoire holds roughly 40,000 clones, with 70% to 90% as singletons. The sequencing used CD4+ or CD8+ T cells sorted from blood, collected in a trial of the OX40 agonist ivuxolimab. The receptor set was obtained from an adult with an advanced solid tumor such as melanoma, head and neck, liver or kidney cancer.

This clone appeared a few times. The chain carries TRBV27 and TRBJ1-1; D is perhaps TRBD1 (5 bases). The V end lost 6 bases, the J end lost 0 bases, and 17 bases lay between the germline ends. Germline V CDR1 and CDR2: MNHEY, SMNVEV (reference sequence). This CDR3 region has 16 residues. CDR3 amino acids: CASSLLQGGMNTEAFF. The CDR3 coding sequence is TGTGCCAGCAGCTTACTCCAGGGAGGGATGAACACTGAAGCTTTCTTT.

The V call is TRBV10-3, the J call TRBJ1-1; TRBD1 is a possible D gene (5 bases). This CDR3 has 12 amino acids. Trimming pared 2 bases from V and 4 bases from J, leaving 5 bases between. CDR1 is ENHRY and CDR2 is SYGVKD in the germline V gene. The CDR3 DNA is TGTGCCATCAGTGAGGGGGGCACTGAAGCTTTCTTT. Translation gives CAISEGGTEAFF.

The V gene is TRBV7-9, the J gene TRBJ2-3, with D perhaps TRBD1 or TRBD2 (5 bases each). From germline, CDR1 is SEHNR and CDR2 FQNEAQ (reference sequence). CDR3 length equals 17 residues. The V end was cut by 4 bases, the J end by 3 bases, with 20 bases between. The CDR3 region is CASSSARDVGLTDTQYF. Here the CDR3 DNA reads TGTGCCAGCAGCTCGGCACGGGACGTAGGATTAACAGATACGCAGTATTTT.

The V gene is TRBV4-3, the J gene TRBJ1-2, with D unresolved. Germline V lookup: CDR1 LGHNA, CDR2 YSLEER. CDR3 length: 14 amino acids. V lost 0 bases and J lost 5, with 10 bases in between. The CDR3 nucleotides read TGCGCCAGCAGCCAAGAAGGGATCCGATATGGCTACACCTTC. Its translation is CASSQEGIRYGYTF.

The chain joins TRBV6-1 to TRBJ2-3; tentatively, D is TRBD2 (6 bases). With 4 bases removed from V and 3 bases from J, the gap between germline ends came to 17 bases. CDR3 length equals 16 residues. Germline CDR1 is MNHNS and CDR2 is SASEGT. DNA of the CDR3: TGTGCCAGCAGTGGGTCGACTAGTCTCCCAACAGATACGCAGTATTTT. This gives the protein CASSGSTSLPTDTQYF.

The V gene is TRBV15, the J gene TRBJ1-1; 8 positions match TRBD1. This CDR3 has 17 amino acids. Trimming removed 0 bases from V and 7 bases from J; junction bases left unmatched: 13. Germline CDR1 is LNHNV and CDR2 is YYDKDF (reference sequence). CDR3 coding DNA: TGTGCCACCAGCAGAGATCGGGGGGACAGGCCACGCCTTGAAGCTTTCTTT. This sequence encodes CATSRDRGDRPRLEAFF.